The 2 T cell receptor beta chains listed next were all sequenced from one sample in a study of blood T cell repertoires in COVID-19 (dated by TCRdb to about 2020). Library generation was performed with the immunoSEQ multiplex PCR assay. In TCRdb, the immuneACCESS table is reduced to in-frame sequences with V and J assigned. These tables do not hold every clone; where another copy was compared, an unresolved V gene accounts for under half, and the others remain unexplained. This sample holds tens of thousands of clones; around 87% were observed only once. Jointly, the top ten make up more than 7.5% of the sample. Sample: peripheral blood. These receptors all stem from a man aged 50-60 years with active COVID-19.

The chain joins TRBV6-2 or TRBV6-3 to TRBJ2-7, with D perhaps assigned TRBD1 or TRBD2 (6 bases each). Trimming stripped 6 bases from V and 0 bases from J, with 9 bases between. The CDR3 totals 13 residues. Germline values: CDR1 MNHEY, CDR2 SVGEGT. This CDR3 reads CASSGGYSYEQYF. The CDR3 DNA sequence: TGTGCCAGCAGCGGGGGCTACTCCTACGAGCAGTACTTC.

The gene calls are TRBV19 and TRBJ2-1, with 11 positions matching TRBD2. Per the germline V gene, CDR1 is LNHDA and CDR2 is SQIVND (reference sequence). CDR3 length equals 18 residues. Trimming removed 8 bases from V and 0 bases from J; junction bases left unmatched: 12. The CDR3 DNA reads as TGTGCCAGTTCATCCGGGACTAGCGGACTTCCCTCCTACAATGAGCAGTTCTTC. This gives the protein CASSSGTSGLPSYNEQFF.